Sequencing of this T cell receptor (beta chain) was carried out in a study of cytomegalovirus exposure and HLA in healthy donors. As for the study in general: Roughly 80 million unique TCRs from HLA-typed donors were held in an early data release.

Germline V gene lookup returns CDR1 KGHSH and CDR2 LQKENI. CDR3 length equals 16 residues. Between the trimmed V and J ends, which lost 1 base and 4 bases, there was a span of 16 bases. Study conclusions and caveats: Most subjects' HLA-A and HLA-B alleles were reportedly predicted from TCR beta sequences. Available immune exposure information covered CMV serostatus only. A later analysis by the authors found several of the most significant clusters apparently linked to common viral pathogens.

This clone was recorded only once. Its antigen is not identified. In the PCR, 60 Vbeta and 13 Jbeta primers were used. Data came from immunoSEQ multiplex PCR; TCRdb stores just in-frame clones and leaves some out. The sample carries 160,000 or so clones, roughly 80% recorded once. The rearrangement uses TRBV18 and TRBJ1-1; possible D gene TRBD1, 6 bases. The sample taken for sequencing was PBMCs. The source of this sequence is a male donor in good health and CMV-seronegative. This chain's CDR3 is CASSPLGPGGGTEAFF. Here the CDR3 DNA reads TGTGCCAGCTCACCACTAGGGCCGGGGGGCGGCACTGAAGCTTTCTTT.